The following is a T cell receptor (beta chain) sequence with its context. Its antigen is not yet known. No base qualities exist here, and no much larger clone lies one base off it. The sample originates from a study of blood T cell repertoires in COVID-19 (dated by TCRdb to about 2020). Broadly, across the study: The collaborator samples originated in the United States, Italy and Spain and spanned the acute and convalescent phases of COVID-19. The dataset comprised deeply sampled blood TCRbeta repertoires from subjects exposed to, actively infected with, or recovered from COVID-19. The prospective study material was composed of cDNA or gDNA derived from T cells, B-cell-depleted T cells, or PBMCs. The samples were drawn from two sources: the first 160 participants of the ongoing ImmuneRACE study, and fewer than 1,500 subjects contributed by 6 global collaborators. Sample metadata almost always included a de-identified subject ID, COVID-19 status, age in years and sex. Where available, HLA class I and class II types were obtained from metadata supplied by the sample provider rather than from assay-based typing. A freely available public database, intended as a resource for researchers studying the immune response to SARS-CoV-2, is where the repertoires were released. Paper-wide results and their limitations: The amount of clinical and demographic metadata varied by source and participant and was provided uncurated.

Whole blood was collected in K2EDTA tubes by collaborating institutions according to the institutions' own protocols. For TCRbeta analysis, collaborator samples were shipped as frozen whole blood, as isolated PBMCs, or as DNA extracted from either sample type. V loses 5 bases, J loses 3 bases, and the germline ends lie 17 bases apart. The cysteine opens and the phenylalanine closes a CDR3 of 15 amino acids. The retained sequence is limited to the CDR3, 45 bases, with the frame set at the first base. According to the germline V gene (reference sequence), CDR1 reads MNHEY and CDR2 reads SMNVEV. The immunoSEQ Assay, a bias-controlled multiplex PCR, was used to amplify TCRbeta CDR3 regions from genomic DNA. The paper's data handling went like this. Within the assay, amplification of reference gene primers was used to estimate how many nucleated cells each sample contained. Sequence reads were collapsed and filtered to measure the absolute abundance of every unique TCRbeta CDR3 rearrangement. For each sample, productive Simpson clonality was calculated as the square root of Simpson's diversity index over productive rearrangements. TCRdb retrieved this table from immuneACCESS and kept in-frame rearrangements only. Not all clones are present; in checked studies, unresolved V genes account for under half, and no reason is known for the remainder. The DNA gave D and trimming, while V, J and clone size come from that table. The sample contains over 200,000 clones, 75% to 90% of them found a single time. The ten top clones hold around 5% of the sample.

The V and J segments used are TRBV27 and TRBJ2-7; 5 matching bases give a weak D call of TRBD1. This receptor was identified in a human donor in a cohort sampled during active COVID-19. The sequencing sample was made of peripheral blood. At the DNA level, the sequence is TGTGCCAGCAGTCCAGACAGCCCAATAAGCTACGAGCAGTACTTC. Its product reads: CASSPDSPISYEQYF.